One and the same sample provided the 20 T cell receptor beta chains below, sequenced in a study of cytomegalovirus exposure and HLA in healthy donors. PCR amplification relied on 60 Vbeta primers (plus 13 Jbeta primers). Clones were read by immunoSEQ multiplex PCR, and TCRdb kept only the in-frame ones, dropping some. Here the sample spans just over 95,000 clones, around three quarters being singletons. The sample comprised PBMCs. These receptors all stem from a human donor in good health.

This clone was detected many times. The rearrangement links TRBV27 to TRBJ1-2; no firm D call. Trimming cost V 5 bases and J 6 bases, with 19 bases left between them. The CDR3 runs 15 residues. Looked up from germline, CDR1 is MNHEY and CDR2 is SMNVEV (reference sequence). The CDR3 bases are TGTGCCAGCAGTCACTCCGTTAAGGACTACCATGGCTACACCTTC. This encodes CASSHSVKDYHGYTF.

The V and J genes are TRBV19 and TRBJ2-3, with TRBD2 matching 7 bases. This CDR3 is built from 15 residues. V lost 10 bases, J lost 0 bases, and 10 bases stayed unmatched. Germline-derived CDR1 and CDR2 are LNHDA and SQIVND (reference sequence). CDR3 DNA: TGTGCCACCAGGGAGGGAGGCACCAGCACAGATACGCAGTATTTT. Its translation is CATREGGTSTDTQYF.

This chain connects TRBV15 to TRBJ2-4, with a weak D call TRBD2 (6 bases). Germline values: CDR1 LNHNV, CDR2 YYDKDF (reference sequence). Trimming pared 1 base from V and 6 bases from J, leaving 19 bases between. The CDR3 contains 17 residues. CDR3 region: CATSRGGETSQRNIQYF. The CDR3 DNA follows: TGTGCCACCAGCAGAGGGGGGGAAACTAGCCAAAGAAACATTCAGTACTTC.

The chain carries TRBV11-2 and TRBJ2-3; D not certain. Germline lookup yields CDR1 SGHAT and CDR2 FQNNGV. With 5 bases removed from V and 5 bases from J, the gap between germline ends came to 5 bases. The CDR3 extends over 11 amino acids. The CDR3 here is CASSQKDTQYF. CDR3 in DNA: TGTGCCAGCAGCCAGAAAGATACGCAGTATTTT.

The chain couples TRBV7-8 to TRBJ2-1; 8 bases match TRBD1. This CDR3 has 15 residues. Trimming cost V 1 base and J 9 bases; bases outside gene matches: 8. CDR1 and CDR2 from the germline V gene are SGHVS and FQNEAQ. CDR3 protein: CASSLVASGGTEQFF. DNA of the CDR3: TGTGCCAGCAGCTTAGTAGCGTCAGGGGGCACTGAGCAGTTCTTC.

This chain joins TRBV19 and TRBJ1-3; no reliable D call. This CDR3 region has 15 residues. Trimming left V 4 bases short and J 2 bases short, with 12 bases between. Germline CDR1 reads LNHDA; CDR2 reads SQIVND (reference sequence). CDR3 nucleotide sequence: TGTGCCAGTAGTACCCCGATGGGCACTGGAAACACCATATATTTT. Translating gives CASSTPMGTGNTIYF.

The rearrangement joins TRBV10-3 to TRBJ2-3, with a tentative D call TRBD1 (6 bases). CDR1 and CDR2 (germline): ENHRY, SYGVKD. The CDR3 spans 14 residues. The V end lost 4 bases, the J end lost 2 bases, and 10 bases lay between the germline ends. Here the CDR3 DNA reads TGTGCCATCAGTGGAGGGGGTCTCACAGATACGCAGTATTTT. Translation: CAISGGGLTDTQYF.

The chain combines TRBV19 with TRBJ1-5; D is ambiguous. The CDR3 runs 14 residues. The V and J ends lost 3 bases and 4 bases respectively, with 10 bases between them. From germline, CDR1 is LNHDA and CDR2 SQIVND (reference sequence). CDR3: CASSISVSNQPQHF. The DNA of the CDR3 is TGTGCCAGTAGTATCAGCGTTTCGAATCAGCCCCAGCATTTT.

The table lists this clone with a count of one. The V gene is TRBV6-1, the J gene TRBJ1-5; D not resolved. The CDR3 spans 15 residues. Germline CDR1 reads MNHNS; CDR2 reads SASEGT. V was cut by 3 bases and J by 4 bases, with 13 bases left in between. In nucleotides, the CDR3 is TGTGCCAGCAGTGATCTGGCGGGAGCGAATCAGCCCCAGCATTTT. Its protein is CASSDLAGANQPQHF.

The V call is TRBV7-9, the J call TRBJ1-5; no reliable D call. The CDR3 length is 13 residues. Per germline, CDR1 SEHNR and CDR2 FQNEAQ (reference sequence). With 4 bases removed from V and 9 bases from J, the gap between germline ends came to 13 bases. The chain's CDR3 is CASSSPNAGPQHF. DNA for the CDR3: TGTGCCAGCAGCTCACCAAACGCGGGGCCCCAGCATTTT.

The chain uses TRBV29-1 and TRBJ2-7; 11 bases map to TRBD1. This CDR3 is 15 amino acids long. Germline V CDR1 and CDR2: SQVTM, ANQGSEA. V lost 6 bases and J lost 1; bases outside the gene matches: 8. CDR3 sequence (DNA): TGCAGCGTCGAAAGGACAGGGGGCTTATCCTACGAGCAGTACTTC. Translating it yields CSVERTGGLSYEQYF.

This clone was observed at least ten times. The rearrangement joins TRBV6-5 to TRBJ1-2; 9 bases match TRBD1. J gave up 6 bases and V 8 bases, and 7 bases lay outside the gene matches. CDR3 length: 13 amino acids. CDR1 MNHEY and CDR2 SVGAGI come from the germline V gene. The CDR3 nucleotides are TGTGCCAGCTACGGAGGGACAGGGAATGGCTACACCTTC. Translating gives CASYGGTGNGYTF.

This clone was seen a handful of times. CDR3 bases: TGTGCTAGTGGTACCGGGACAGGGAGGAATCAGCCCCAGCATTTT. Translation gives CASGTGTGRNQPQHF. The rearrangement links TRBV12-5 to TRBJ1-5, with TRBD1 matching 9 bases. Losses at the gene ends were 5 bases for V and 4 bases for J; bases not matched to a gene: 6. Germline lookup yields CDR1 LGHNT and CDR2 FRNRAP. This CDR3 has 15 residues.

This clone was found a few times. The chain combines TRBV6-5 with TRBJ2-6, with D perhaps matching TRBD1 (6 bases). V gave up 5 bases and J gave up 1 base, with 9 bases separating them. Per germline, CDR1 MNHEY and CDR2 SVGAGI. This CDR3 is built from 15 residues. CDR3 DNA: TGTGCCAGCAGTGCTACAGGGTCTGGGGCCAACGTCCTGACTTTC. Protein: CASSATGSGANVLTF.

The chain couples TRBV10-1 to TRBJ2-2; 11 nucleotides align to TRBD1. Germline assignment: CDR1 WNHNN and CDR2 SYGVQD (reference sequence). V gave up 6 bases and J gave up 6 bases; unmatched junction bases: 3. The CDR3 totals 14 residues. The CDR3 nucleotides are TGCGCCAGCAGGAAGGGACAGGGGGCCGGGGAGCTGTTTTTT. Its protein product is CASRKGQGAGELFF.

The chain couples TRBV4-2 to TRBJ2-7; 8 nucleotides line up with TRBD2. CDR3 length: 17 residues. In germline, CDR1 is LGHNA, CDR2 YNFKEQ. V trimming: 0 bases; J trimming: 0 bases; junction bases outside the gene matches: 7. The CDR3, as DNA: TGTGCCAGCAGCCAAGATCTACGCGGGGGGAACTCCTACGAGCAGTACTTC. Its protein product is CASSQDLRGGNSYEQYF.

V gene TRBV7-8 combines with J gene TRBJ2-3; D perhaps matches TRBD2 (7 bases). V was shortened by 6 bases and J by 4 bases, with 20 bases between the two germline ends. Germline V gene lookup returns CDR1 SGHVS and CDR2 FQNEAQ. The CDR3 sequence is 16 residues long. The CDR3 spells CASSQLPGGGADTQYF. CDR3 nucleotides: TGTGCCAGCAGTCAGCTCCCGGGGGGCGGGGCAGATACGCAGTATTTT.

This chain connects TRBV7-2 to TRBJ2-1, with 8 bases aligning to TRBD2. V gave up 2 bases and J gave up 9 bases; unmatched junction bases: 3. CDR1 and CDR2 from the germline V gene are SGHTA and FQGNSA. The CDR3 extends over 13 amino acids. As DNA, the CDR3 is TGTGCCAGCAGCTTACTTCTAGCGGGTGAGCAGTTCTTC. Translating gives CASSLLLAGEQFF. Looking up the rest from reference TRBV7-2 and TRBJ2-1 gives the full variable domain: GAGVSQSPSNKVTEKGKDVELRCDPISGHTALYWYRQSLGQGLEFLIYFQGNSAPDKSGLPSDRFSAERTGGSVSTLTIQRTQQEDSAVYLCASSLLLAGEQFFGPGTRLTVL.

This clone was seen a single time. The V call is TRBV5-1, the J call TRBJ1-2, with a possible D match to TRBD1 (6 bases). Germline V CDR1 and CDR2: SGHRS, YFSETQ. CDR3 length: 12 residues. Trimming took 0 bases from V and 6 from J, leaving 6 bases between them. As DNA, the CDR3 is TGCGCCAGCAGCTTGGAGGGGGATGGCTACACCTTC. It codes for CASSLEGDGYTF.

The chain recombines TRBV2 with TRBJ1-1, with a tentative D call TRBD1 (5 bases). CDR3 size: 17 residues. Germline values: CDR1 SNHLY, CDR2 FYNNEI. V was shortened by 7 bases and J by 1 base, with 22 bases between the two germline ends. The CDR3 bases are TGTGCCAGCACATGGTCACCGGGGGGTCTTGGGAACACTGAAGCTTTCTTT. Translation: CASTWSPGGLGNTEAFF.